This T cell receptor (beta chain) is from a study of shared clonotypes between healthy human individuals. From germline, CDR1 is SGHRS and CDR2 YFSETQ. This CDR3 is built from 13 residues. V lost 0 bases to trimming and J lost 7 bases, with 11 bases between them. The protocol was immunoSEQ multiplex PCR, while the TCRdb copy is restricted to in-frame clones and leaves out a portion. The sample yields a few million clones, more than 90% seen once. Points from the study as a whole: Researchers sampled only blood; tissue repertoires likely differ. Naive CD4 clonotypes overlapped across several donors at roughly 5%. Larger richness was generally estimated for naive than memory subsets.

The donors, healthy adults who were HIV-negative, had experienced no recent acute infections or vaccinations. As for this clone: Its cognate antigen is unknown.

Sequenced: naive CD4+ T cells sorted from blood. The subset: CD45RA+ positively selected. The J gene is TRBJ2-7, the V gene TRBV5-1; perhaps D is TRBD1 or TRBD2 (5 bases each). This clonotype originated in a young man in good health. For the CDR3, the DNA is TGCGCCAGCAGCTTGGAATTGGGGGTTGAGCAGTACTTC. Its translation: CASSLELGVEQYF.